A selection of T cell receptor beta chains follows, all from one sample in a study of CD8+ T cells in alopecia areata. The assay was immunoSEQ multiplex PCR, and TCRdb's table has in-frame clones only and misses some. The table lists 50,000 to 65,000 clones, about 43% of them singletons, with just over 20% in the top ten. Specimen: CD8+ T cells sorted from blood, collected at roughly week 36, from a patient treated with tofacitinib. The receptor source for this set is a human donor with alopecia areata. Each CDR3 is given with its conserved first and last residue. A D gene is named only where the DNA matches it firmly. Some rows mark clone size as missing; the rest say once, few, many or name a class of expanded clone.

v_call	clone_size	j_call	d_call	cdr3_aa	cdr3_nt
TRBV5-1	once	TRBJ1-4	NA	CASSLRGDKLFF	TGCGCCAGCAGCTTGCGGGGGGACAAACTGTTTTTT
TRBV4-1	few	TRBJ2-3	TRBD2	CASSRGLAGDTDTQYF	TGCGCCAGCAGCCGGGGACTAGCGGGAGACACAGATACGCAGTATTTT
TRBV29-1	few	TRBJ2-7	TRBD1	CSVLTGGTYEQYF	TGCAGCGTTCTGACAGGGGGCACCTACGAGCAGTACTTC
TRBV4-3	NA	TRBJ1-1	NA	CASSQGVIWGPNTEAFF	TGCGCCAGCAGCCAAGGTGTGATTTGGGGCCCAAACACTGAAGCTTTCTTT
TRBV30	few	TRBJ2-7	TRBD1	CAWSRGQGATEQYF	TGTGCCTGGAGTCGCGGACAGGGGGCAACCGAGCAGTACTTC
TRBV27	NA	TRBJ2-7	TRBD2	CASMGGTSGPRGHEQYF	TGTGCCAGCATGGGCGGGACTAGCGGGCCAAGGGGCCACGAGCAGTACTTC
TRBV7-9	NA	TRBJ2-7	TRBD1	CASSIGQGTYEQYF	TGTGCCAGCAGCATTGGACAGGGAACGTACGAGCAGTACTTC
TRBV29-1	few	TRBJ2-7	TRBD2	CSVTGLAYEQYF	TGCAGCGTTACGGGACTAGCCTACGAGCAGTACTTC
TRBV14	NA	TRBJ2-1	NA	CASSESAAAQFF	TGTGCCAGCAGCGAATCGGCGGCGGCACAGTTCTTC
TRBV29-1	few	TRBJ1-2	TRBD1	CSVRDRDYGYTF	TGCAGCGTTCGGGACAGAGACTATGGCTACACCTTC
TRBV29-1	NA	TRBJ2-1	NA	CSATSNEQFF	TGCAGCGCCACCTCCAATGAGCAGTTCTTC
TRBV11-1	NA	TRBJ1-1	NA	CASSLWSENTEAFF	TGTGCCAGCAGCTTATGGTCCGAAAACACTGAAGCTTTCTTT
TRBV13	once	TRBJ2-7	NA	CASSYLYEQYF	TGTGCCAGCAGCTATTTGTACGAGCAGTACTTC
TRBV6-1	NA	TRBJ2-7	NA	CASSETLLDYEQYF	TGTGCCAGCAGTGAAACCTTACTAGACTACGAGCAGTACTTC
TRBV28	NA	TRBJ2-2	NA	CASSLVADNTGELFF	TGTGCCAGCAGTTTGGTGGCGGACAACACCGGGGAGCTGTTTTTT
TRBV5-1	NA	TRBJ2-7	NA	CASSLVGYEQYF	TGCGCCAGCAGCTTGGTAGGGTACGAGCAGTACTTC
TRBV10-2	NA	TRBJ1-2	TRBD1	CASSSTEQGAPGYTF	TGCGCCAGCAGTAGTACGGAACAGGGGGCGCCTGGCTACACCTTC
TRBV29-1	few	TRBJ2-5	TRBD2	CSVEDYGRSGDGETQYF	TGCAGCGTTGAAGATTATGGTAGGAGCGGGGATGGAGAGACCCAGTACTTC
TRBV5-6	few	TRBJ2-7	NA	CASSSPGEGYEQYF	TGTGCCAGCAGCTCTCCGGGCGAAGGATACGAGCAGTACTTC
TRBV4-1	NA	TRBJ2-3	TRBD2	CASSHIRASGGTDTQYF	TGCGCCAGCAGCCACATTAGGGCTAGCGGGGGCACAGATACGCAGTATTTT
TRBV29-1	NA	TRBJ2-1	NA	CSVEYEQFF	TGCAGCGTTGAATATGAGCAGTTCTTC
TRBV2	few	TRBJ2-7	NA	CASSDPAASYEQYF	TGTGCCAGCAGTGATCCAGCGGCCTCCTACGAGCAGTACTTC
TRBV4-3	NA	TRBJ2-5	NA	CASSQDRRVQETQYF	TGCGCCAGCAGCCAAGATCGGCGGGTCCAAGAGACCCAGTACTTC
TRBV6-5	few	TRBJ2-1	NA	CASSYSGVGEQFF	TGTGCCAGCAGTTACTCGGGTGTGGGGGAGCAGTTCTTC
TRBV2	few	TRBJ2-3	NA	CASGARGGTDTQYF	TGTGCCAGCGGAGCTAGAGGAGGCACAGATACGCAGTATTTT
TRBV29-1	NA	TRBJ2-2	TRBD2	CSVGLAGGDAGELFF	TGCAGCGTGGGACTAGCGGGAGGGGACGCCGGGGAGCTGTTTTTT
TRBV2	NA	TRBJ1-5	NA	CASSATVGQPQHF	TGTGCCAGCAGTGCTACAGTTGGTCAGCCCCAGCATTTT
TRBV29-1	NA	TRBJ2-1	NA	CSVRDRVLAGVDNEQFF	TGCAGCGTCCGGGACAGGGTATTAGCGGGAGTAGACAATGAGCAGTTCTTC
TRBV6-5	few	TRBJ1-1	NA	CASRPGTQDRIKAFF	TGTGCCAGCAGGCCGGGAACACAAGACCGCATTAAAGCTTTCTTT
TRBV6-6	NA	TRBJ1-1	TRBD1	CASSWTGGTEAFF	TGTGCCAGCAGCTGGACAGGCGGTACTGAAGCTTTCTTT
TRBV6-1	NA	TRBJ2-5	TRBD2	CASSLWTSPEETQYF	TGTGCCAGTTCTCTATGGACTAGCCCTGAAGAGACCCAGTACTTC
TRBV5-1	NA	TRBJ2-1	TRBD1	CASSWDSPSNEQFF	TGCGCCAGCAGTTGGGACAGCCCAAGCAATGAGCAGTTCTTC
TRBV27	few	TRBJ2-5	NA	CASSPLLTFLQETQYF	TGTGCCAGCAGCCCCCTTTTAACGTTCCTTCAAGAGACCCAGTACTTC
TRBV28	NA	TRBJ2-2	NA	CASSPSLEGALGGELFF	TGTGCCAGCAGTCCTAGTTTGGAGGGGGCGCTGGGCGGGGAGCTGTTTTTT
TRBV27	NA	TRBJ2-1	TRBD2	CASSLISGSAYNEQFF	TGTGCCAGCAGTTTAATTAGCGGGTCAGCTTACAATGAGCAGTTCTTC
TRBV4-1	NA	TRBJ1-1	TRBD1	CASSRTGGGTEAFF	TGCGCCAGCAGCCGCACAGGGGGCGGGACTGAAGCTTTCTTT